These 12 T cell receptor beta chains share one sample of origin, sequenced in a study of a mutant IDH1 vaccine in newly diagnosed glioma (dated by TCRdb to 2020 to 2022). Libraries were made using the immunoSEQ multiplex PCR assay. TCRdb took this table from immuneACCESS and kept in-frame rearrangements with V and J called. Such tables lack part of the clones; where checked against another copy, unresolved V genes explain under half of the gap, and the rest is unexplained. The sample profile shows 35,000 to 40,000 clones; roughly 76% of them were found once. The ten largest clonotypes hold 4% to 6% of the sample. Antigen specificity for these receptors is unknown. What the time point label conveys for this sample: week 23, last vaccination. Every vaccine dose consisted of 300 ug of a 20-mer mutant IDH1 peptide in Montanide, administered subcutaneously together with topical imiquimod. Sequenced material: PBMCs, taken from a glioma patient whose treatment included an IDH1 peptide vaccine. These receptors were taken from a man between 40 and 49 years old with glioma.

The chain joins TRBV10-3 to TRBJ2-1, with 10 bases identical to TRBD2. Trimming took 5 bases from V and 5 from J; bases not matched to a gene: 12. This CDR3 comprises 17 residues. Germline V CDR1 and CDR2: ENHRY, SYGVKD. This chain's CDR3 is CAISMRLLAGANNEQFF. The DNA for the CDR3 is TGTGCCATCAGTATGAGATTGCTAGCGGGAGCGAACAATGAGCAGTTCTTC.

CDR3 sequence (DNA): TGTGCCAGCAGTTACTCGACGAACACCGGGGAGCTGTTTTTT. Its translation is CASSYSTNTGELFF. The chain links TRBV6-5 to TRBJ2-2; D uncertain. CDR1 and CDR2 (germline): MNHEY, SVGAGI. This CDR3 has 14 residues. V dropped 0 bases and J dropped 0 bases, with 2 bases sitting between them.

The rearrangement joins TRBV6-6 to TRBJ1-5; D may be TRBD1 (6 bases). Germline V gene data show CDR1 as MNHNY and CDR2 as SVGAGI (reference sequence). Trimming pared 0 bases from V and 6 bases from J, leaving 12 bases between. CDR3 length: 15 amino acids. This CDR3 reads CASSYSGGHGQPQHF. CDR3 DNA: TGTGCCAGCAGTTACTCGGGGGGGCACGGTCAGCCCCAGCATTTT.

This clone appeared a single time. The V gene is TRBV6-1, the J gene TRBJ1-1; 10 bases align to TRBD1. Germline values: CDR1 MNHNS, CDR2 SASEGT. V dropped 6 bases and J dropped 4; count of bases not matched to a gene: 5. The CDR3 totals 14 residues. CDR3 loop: CASRGGTGATEAFF. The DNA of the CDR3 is TGTGCCAGCAGAGGGGGGACAGGGGCCACTGAAGCTTTCTTT.

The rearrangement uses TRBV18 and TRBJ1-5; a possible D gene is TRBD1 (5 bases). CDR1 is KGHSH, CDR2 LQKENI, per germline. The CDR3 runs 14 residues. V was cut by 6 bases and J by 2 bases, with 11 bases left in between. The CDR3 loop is CASSPGRGNQPQHF. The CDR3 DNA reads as TGTGCCAGCTCCCCGGGCAGGGGCAATCAGCCCCAGCATTTT.

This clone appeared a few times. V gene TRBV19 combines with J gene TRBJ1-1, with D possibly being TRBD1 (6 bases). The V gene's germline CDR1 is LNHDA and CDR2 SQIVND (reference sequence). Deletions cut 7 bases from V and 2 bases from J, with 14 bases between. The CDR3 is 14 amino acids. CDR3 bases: TGTGCCAGTACCATGACAGGTAGAAACACTGAAGCTTTCTTT. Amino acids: CASTMTGRNTEAFF.

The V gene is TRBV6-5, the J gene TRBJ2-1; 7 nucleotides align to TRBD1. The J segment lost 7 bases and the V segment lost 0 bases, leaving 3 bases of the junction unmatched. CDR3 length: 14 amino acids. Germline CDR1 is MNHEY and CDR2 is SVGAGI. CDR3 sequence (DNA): TGTGCCAGCAGTTACTCACAGGGGCAGAATGAGCAGTTCTTC. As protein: CASSYSQGQNEQFF.

The CDR3 coding sequence is TGCGCCAGCAGCCAAGAAGAGGGTGTTAATGAAAAACTGTTTTTT. Its protein product is CASSQEEGVNEKLFF. This chain connects TRBV4-1 to TRBJ1-4; D remains ambiguous. Between the trimmed V and J ends, which lost 0 bases and 4 bases, there was a span of 9 bases. The germline CDR1 and CDR2 sequences are MGHRA and YSYEKL. The CDR3 contains 15 residues.

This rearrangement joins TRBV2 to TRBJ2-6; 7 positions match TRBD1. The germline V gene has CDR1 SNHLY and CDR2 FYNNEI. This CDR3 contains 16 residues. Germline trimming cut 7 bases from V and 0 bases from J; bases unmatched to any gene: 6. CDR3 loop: CASTRDRPSGANVLTF. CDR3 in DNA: TGTGCCAGCACCCGGGACAGACCCTCTGGGGCCAACGTCCTGACTTTC.

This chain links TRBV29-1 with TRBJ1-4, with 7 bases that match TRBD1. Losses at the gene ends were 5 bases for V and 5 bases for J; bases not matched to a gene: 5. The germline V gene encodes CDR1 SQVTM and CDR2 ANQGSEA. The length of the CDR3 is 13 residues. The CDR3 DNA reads TGCAGCGTTAAGACAGGGATGAATGAAAAACTGTTTTTT. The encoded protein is CSVKTGMNEKLFF.

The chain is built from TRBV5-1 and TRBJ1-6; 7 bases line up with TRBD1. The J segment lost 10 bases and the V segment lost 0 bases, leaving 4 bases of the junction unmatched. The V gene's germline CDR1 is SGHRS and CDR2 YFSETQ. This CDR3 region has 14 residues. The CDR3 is CASSLGDSNSPLHF. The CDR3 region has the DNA TGCGCCAGCAGCTTGGGGGACAGCAACTCACCCCTCCACTTT.

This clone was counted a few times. The CDR3: CASTEGTGDTEAFF. The CDR3 region has the DNA TGTGCCAGTACCGAAGGGACAGGGGACACTGAAGCTTTCTTT. This rearrangement joins TRBV19 to TRBJ1-1; the match to TRBD1 covers 10 bases. The CDR3 runs 14 residues. Trimming at V came to 7 bases and at J to 3 bases, leaving 5 bases not matched to a gene. Germline lookup yields CDR1 LNHDA and CDR2 SQIVND (reference sequence).